One and the same sample provided the 25 T cell receptor beta chains below, sequenced in a study of response to subunit inactivated influenza vaccine. Via MiXCR, TCRdb re-called the RT-PCR reads, giving one row per CDR3 protein. The sample has roughly 520,000 distinct CDR3 sequences, less than 30% seen once; the top ten hold 1.9%. Source: CD4+ T cells sorted from PBMCs, taken 4 to 6 days after vaccination. The receptors originated from a middle-aged man who received an inactivated influenza vaccine.

This sequence joins TRBV29-1 and TRBJ2-3, with 7 bases identical to TRBD2. This CDR3 contains 14 residues. Germline V lookup: CDR1 SQVTM, CDR2 ANQGSEA. The J segment lost 4 bases and the V segment lost 4 bases, leaving 8 bases of the junction unmatched. The CDR3 sequence: CSVGPGGRSDTQYF. The DNA for the CDR3 is TGCAGCGTTGGCCCGGGCGGGAGATCAGATACGCAGTATTTT.

The sample holds a few counts of this clonotype. V and J are TRBV5-1 and TRBJ1-1; D uncertain. Trimming shortened V by 2 bases and J by 3 bases, and 8 bases separated the two germline ends. The CDR3 length is 13 residues. Germline CDR1 and CDR2: SGHRS and YFSETQ. The CDR3 nucleotides read TGCGCCAGCAGCTTCCGACGGGACACTGAAGCTTTCTTT. This gives the protein CASSFRRDTEAFF.

The rearrangement joins TRBV6-2 or TRBV6-3 to TRBJ2-1; TRBD2 aligns across 12 bases. J was trimmed by 7 bases and V by 6 bases; bases with no gene match: 10. Per germline, CDR1 MNHEY and CDR2 SVGEGT. The CDR3 is made up of 16 amino acids. CDR3 residues: CASRSHPTSGRNEQFF. For the CDR3, the DNA is TGTGCCAGCAGATCCCACCCGACTAGCGGGAGAAATGAGCAGTTCTTC.

This clonotype showed up just a few times. This chain links TRBV5-6 with TRBJ2-3; no definite D call. Germline V gene lookup returns CDR1 SGHDT and CDR2 YYEEEE. CDR3 length equals 14 residues. Between the trimmed V and J ends, which lost 1 base and 3 bases, there was a span of 9 bases. The CDR3 region is CASSLNQRTDTQYF. The CDR3 DNA follows: TGTGCCAGCAGCTTGAACCAGAGGACAGATACGCAGTATTTT.

The J gene is TRBJ2-7, the V gene TRBV25-1; D possibly corresponds to TRBD1 (6 bases). This CDR3 contains 15 residues. The germline gives CDR1 MGHDK, CDR2 SYGVNS. V shed 6 bases and J shed 6 bases, with 21 bases lying between them. CDR3 sequence: CASRQTGTTVGEQYF. CDR3 sequence (DNA): TGTGCCAGCAGGCAAACCGGGACAACAGTCGGCGAGCAGTACTTC.

The V and J genes are TRBV7-2 and TRBJ1-2, with D possibly matching TRBD1 (5 bases). Between the trimmed V and J ends, which lost 2 bases and 7 bases, there was a span of 8 bases. The CDR3 has 12 amino acids. Germline V gives CDR1 SGHTA, CDR2 FQGNSA. CDR3 in DNA: TGTGCCAGCAGCTTACAGGGTAGTGGCTACACCTTC. Protein: CASSLQGSGYTF.

The chain combines TRBV28 with TRBJ1-5, with no clear D. V was pared by 8 bases and J by 0 bases, with 8 bases between. The CDR3 spans 13 residues. The germline CDR1 and CDR2 sequences are MDHEN and SYDVKM. The CDR3 here is CASGRDSNQPQHF. Here the CDR3 DNA reads TGTGCCAGCGGAAGGGATAGCAATCAGCCCCAGCATTTT.

This clonotype has a handful of counts. J is TRBJ2-4 and V is TRBV4-2; no clear D. This CDR3 is 15 amino acids long. The V gene lost 1 base and the J gene lost 0 bases, with 7 bases spanning the gap. Germline CDR1 and CDR2: LGHNA and YNFKEQ. The CDR3 reads CASSQGEAAKNIQYF. CDR3 DNA sequence: TGTGCCAGCAGCCAAGGGGAAGCAGCCAAAAACATTCAGTACTTC.

The V call is TRBV5-1, the J call TRBJ1-1, with 7 bases fitting TRBD1. The germline CDR1 and CDR2 sequences are SGHRS and YFSETQ. Trimming cost V 3 bases and J 0 bases; bases outside gene matches: 5. CDR3 length: 15 residues. The CDR3 sequence: CASSWDSNMNTEAFF. The CDR3, as DNA: TGCGCCAGCAGCTGGGACAGCAACATGAACACTGAAGCTTTCTTT.

This clonotype showed up just a few times. The genes are TRBV5-1 and TRBJ1-3, with 7 positions matching TRBD1. Unmatched junction bases numbered 4, after V lost 0 bases and J lost 1 base. The CDR3 extends over 16 amino acids. Germline-derived CDR1 and CDR2 are SGHRS and YFSETQ. Written as DNA, the CDR3 is TGCGCCAGCAGCTTGGACCAGGGGGGTTCTGGAAACACCATATATTTT. This sequence encodes CASSLDQGGSGNTIYF. The variable domain in full, completed from reference TRBV5-1 and TRBJ1-3, reads KAGVTQTPRYLIKTRGQQVTLSCSPISGHRSVSWYQQTPGQGLQFLFEYFSETQRNKGNFPGRFSGRQFSNSRSEMNVSTLELGDSALYLCASSLDQGGSGNTIYFGEGSWLTVV.

The gene calls are TRBV15 and TRBJ2-7; TRBD1 might be the D (5 bases). The germline V gene has CDR1 LNHNV and CDR2 YYDKDF (reference sequence). This CDR3 is 14 amino acids long. V was trimmed by 8 bases and J by 2 bases, leaving 16 bases between them. The CDR3 nucleotides are TGTGCCACCGCGCAAGGGGCGGTAGCCTACGAGCAGTACTTC. Translation: CATAQGAVAYEQYF.

In its sample, this clonotype was seen a few times. The chain links TRBV11-2 to TRBJ2-3; TRBD2 is a possible D gene (6 bases). The CDR3 has 13 amino acids. Germline-derived CDR1 and CDR2 are SGHAT and FQNNGV. V dropped 6 bases and J dropped 3 bases, with 10 bases sitting between them. This CDR3 reads CASRGGITDTQYF. The CDR3 nucleotides read TGTGCCAGCAGAGGAGGGATTACAGATACGCAGTATTTT.

The genes are TRBV7-9 and TRBJ1-2, with D unclear. The V end lost 4 bases, the J end lost 1 base, and 13 bases lay between the germline ends. This CDR3 contains 15 residues. Germline V gene sequence: CDR1 SEHNR, CDR2 FQNEAQ (reference sequence). The CDR3 spells CASSSSGSHNYGYTF. In DNA, the CDR3 is TGTGCCAGCAGCTCCTCCGGGAGCCATAACTATGGCTACACCTTC.

The table lists this clonotype with many counts. This chain links TRBV7-8 with TRBJ1-5, with D maybe TRBD1 (6 bases). In germline, CDR1 is SGHVS, CDR2 FQNEAQ. V lost 4 bases and J lost 0, with 16 bases in between. CDR3 length: 17 amino acids. CDR3 residues: CASSYFTGTPSNQPQHF. DNA of the CDR3: TGTGCCAGCAGCTACTTCACCGGGACACCTAGCAATCAGCCCCAGCATTTT.

This clonotype was counted between two and nine times. The chain employs TRBV3-1 and TRBJ2-3; D remains unclear. This CDR3 region has 13 residues. With 4 bases removed from V and 4 bases from J, the gap between germline ends came to 9 bases. Germline CDR1 is LGHDT and CDR2 is YNNKEL (reference sequence). This CDR3 reads CASSRLGSDTQYF. The DNA of the CDR3 is TGTGCCAGCAGCCGTTTAGGTTCAGATACGCAGTATTTT.

This sequence joins TRBV7-9 and TRBJ2-1; TRBD2 agrees at 13 bases. The CDR3 contains 16 residues. Germline assignment: CDR1 SEHNR and CDR2 FQNEAQ (reference sequence). Trimming cost V 4 bases and J 0 bases; bases outside gene matches: 0. The CDR3 DNA reads as TGTGCCAGCAGCTGGACTAGCGGGAGCTCCTACAATGAGCAGTTCTTC. This translates into CASSWTSGSSYNEQFF.

This clonotype was counted at least ten times. The J gene is TRBJ1-1, the V gene TRBV30, with a tentative D call TRBD1 (6 bases). The CDR3 totals 13 residues. In germline, CDR1 is GTSNPN, CDR2 SVGIG (reference sequence). Trimming left V 1 base short and J 3 bases short, with 9 bases between. CDR3 sequence (DNA): TGTGCCTGGAGTGGACAGGTGGACACTGAAGCTTTCTTT. Translating gives CAWSGQVDTEAFF.

The chain couples TRBV5-1 to TRBJ1-2, with D unresolved. The V end lost 6 bases, the J end lost 8 bases, and 17 bases lay between the germline ends. This CDR3 spans 13 amino acids. Germline CDR1 reads SGHRS; CDR2 reads YFSETQ. DNA for the CDR3: TGCGCCAGCATTGGAGGTGGGGTCGAGGGCTACACCTTC. It codes for CASIGGGVEGYTF.

V and J are TRBV3-1 and TRBJ2-7, with D hard to call. Trimming removed 1 base at V and 2 bases at J, with 9 bases between. Germline loops: CDR1 LGHDT, CDR2 YNNKEL (reference sequence). The CDR3 runs 14 residues. CDR3 bases: TGTGCCAGCAGCCAAGTCAGGCCCCCCTACGAGCAGTACTTC. Its protein is CASSQVRPPYEQYF.

This sequence joins TRBV2 and TRBJ2-1; 14 nucleotides line up with TRBD2. Germline V CDR1 and CDR2: SNHLY, FYNNEI. The CDR3 contains 19 residues. The ends lost 6 bases at V and 5 bases at J; junction bases unmatched: 15. The CDR3 DNA reads as TGTGCCAGCAGACGGGAGGGACTAGCGGGAGCCTCTGGACACAATGAGCAGTTCTTC. Translation gives CASRREGLAGASGHNEQFF.

A few counts support this clonotype. V gene TRBV5-1 combines with J gene TRBJ2-1; perhaps TRBD1 as D (6 bases). Germline CDR1 reads SGHRS; CDR2 reads YFSETQ. The ends were cut back, 4 bases at V and 5 bases at J, with 22 bases in the middle. The CDR3 totals 17 residues. The CDR3 sequence: CASSLPKWGRDHNEQFF. The CDR3 coding sequence is TGCGCCAGCAGCCTACCTAAGTGGGGGCGTGACCACAATGAGCAGTTCTTC. The complete variable domain, with remaining parts taken from reference TRBV5-1 and TRBJ2-1, reads KAGVTQTPRYLIKTRGQQVTLSCSPISGHRSVSWYQQTPGQGLQFLFEYFSETQRNKGNFPGRFSGRQFSNSRSEMNVSTLELGDSALYLCASSLPKWGRDHNEQFFGPGTRLTVL.

This CDR3 is CASSLFDLAPAVYTF. The DNA of the CDR3 is TGTGCCAGCTCACTCTTTGATCTGGCCCCCGCGGTCTACACCTTC. This chain uses TRBV18 with TRBJ1-2; D is unclear. Trimming pared 4 bases from V and 10 bases from J, leaving 22 bases between. The CDR3 consists of 15 residues. The germline gives CDR1 KGHSH, CDR2 LQKENI.

The genes are TRBV20-1 and TRBJ2-2, with a possible D match to TRBD2 (5 bases). V lost 2 bases and J lost 0, with 7 bases in between. CDR3 length: 14 amino acids. Germline V gives CDR1 DFQATT, CDR2 SNEGSKA (reference sequence). This CDR3 is CSARTRANTGELFF. CDR3 bases: TGCAGTGCTAGAACTAGGGCGAACACCGGGGAGCTGTTTTTT.

The gene calls are TRBV20-1 and TRBJ2-2; 8 bases map to TRBD2. Germline CDR1 reads DFQATT; CDR2 reads SNEGSKA (reference sequence). The CDR3 covers 14 residues. Trimming at V came to 5 bases and at J to 6 bases, leaving 8 bases not matched to a gene. The CDR3 loop is CSAGRGGRSGELFF. The CDR3, as DNA: TGCAGTGCTGGTCGGGGGGGCCGATCCGGGGAGCTGTTTTTT.

The rearrangement joins TRBV29-1 to TRBJ2-7; 7 bases match TRBD1. In germline, CDR1 is SQVTM, CDR2 ANQGSEA. The CDR3 loop spans 13 amino acids. J lost 0 bases, V lost 5 bases, and 4 bases had no gene match. The CDR3: CSVSGTVSYEQYF. For the CDR3, the DNA is TGCAGCGTTTCTGGGACAGTCTCCTACGAGCAGTACTTC.